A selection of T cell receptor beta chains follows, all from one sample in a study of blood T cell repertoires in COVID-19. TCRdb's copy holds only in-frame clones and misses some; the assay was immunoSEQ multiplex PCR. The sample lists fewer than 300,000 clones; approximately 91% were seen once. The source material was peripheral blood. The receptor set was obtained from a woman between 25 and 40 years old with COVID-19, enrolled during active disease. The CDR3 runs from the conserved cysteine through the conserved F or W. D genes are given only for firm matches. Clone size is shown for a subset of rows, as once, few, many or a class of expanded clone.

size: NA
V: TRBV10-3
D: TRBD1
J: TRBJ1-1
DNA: TGTGCCATCAGTGACCCAACCCTGACAGGGGCACTAACTTTCTTT
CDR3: CAISDPTLTGALTFF

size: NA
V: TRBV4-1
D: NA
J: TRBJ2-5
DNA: TGCGCCAGCAGCCAACCGTGGAGGGGACAAGAGACCCAGTACTTC
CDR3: CASSQPWRGQETQYF

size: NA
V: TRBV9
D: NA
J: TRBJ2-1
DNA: TGTGCCAGCAGCGTAGCCGGGGGAGGTGTAGGCTACAATGAGCAGTTCTTC
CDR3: CASSVAGGGVGYNEQFF

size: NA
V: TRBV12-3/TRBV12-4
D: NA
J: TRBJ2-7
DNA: TGTGCCAGCAGTCTAATACTAGCCGGCGAGCAGTACTTC
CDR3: CASSLILAGEQYF

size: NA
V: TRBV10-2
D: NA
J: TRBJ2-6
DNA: TGCGCCAGCAGTGAGGGCAGGTTTGACTCTGGGGCCAACGTCCTGACTTTC
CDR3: CASSEGRFDSGANVLTF

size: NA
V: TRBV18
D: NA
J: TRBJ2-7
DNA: TGTGCCAGCTCACCTGCAGGCCCTGAGTACGAGCAGTACTTC
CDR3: CASSPAGPEYEQYF

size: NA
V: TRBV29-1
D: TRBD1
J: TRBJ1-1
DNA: TGCAGCGTTGGGACAGGGGTTACTGAAGCTTTCTTT
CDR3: CSVGTGVTEAFF

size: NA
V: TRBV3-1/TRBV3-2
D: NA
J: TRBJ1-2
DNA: TGTGCCAGCAGCCAAGGTCCAGGGAACGTCTACACCTTC
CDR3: CASSQGPGNVYTF

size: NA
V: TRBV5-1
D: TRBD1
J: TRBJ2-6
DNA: TGCGCCAGCAGCGCGACCGGGACAGGGGCCGGTGGGGCCAACGTCCTGACTTTC
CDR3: CASSATGTGAGGANVLTF

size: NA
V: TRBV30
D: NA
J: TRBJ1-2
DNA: TGTGCCTGGAGTGTACGGGGGGCTAACTATGGCTACACCTTC
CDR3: CAWSVRGANYGYTF

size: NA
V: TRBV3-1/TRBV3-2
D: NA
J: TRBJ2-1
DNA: TGTGCCAGCAGCCCGGACTTAGATGAGCAGTTCTTC
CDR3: CASSPDLDEQFF

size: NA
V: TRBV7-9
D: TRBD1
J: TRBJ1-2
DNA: TGTGCCAGCAGCTTAGCGAACCAGGGGGACTACACCTTC
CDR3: CASSLANQGDYTF

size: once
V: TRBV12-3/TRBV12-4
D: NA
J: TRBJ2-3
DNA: TGTGCCAGCAGCCCAGACACAGATACGCAGTATTTT
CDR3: CASSPDTDTQYF

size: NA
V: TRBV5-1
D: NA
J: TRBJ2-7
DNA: TGCGCCAGCAGCTTCGGGGGCTCCTACGAGCAGTACTTC
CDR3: CASSFGGSYEQYF

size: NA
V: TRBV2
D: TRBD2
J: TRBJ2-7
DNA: TGTGCCAGCAGTGGGCTAGCGGGAGACTACGAGCAGTACTTC
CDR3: CASSGLAGDYEQYF

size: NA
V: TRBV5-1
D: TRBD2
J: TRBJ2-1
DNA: TGCGCCAGCAGCTCGACTAGCGGGGACGCCTACAATGAGCAGTTCTTC
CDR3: CASSSTSGDAYNEQFF

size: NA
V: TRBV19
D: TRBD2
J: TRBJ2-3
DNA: TGTGCCAGTAGTATACTGGGGGGGGTGACAGAGGGCACAGATACGCAGTATTTT
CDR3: CASSILGGVTEGTDTQYF

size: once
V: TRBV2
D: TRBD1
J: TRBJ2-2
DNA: TGTGCCAGCAGGGGGACAGGACGGAACACCGGGGAGCTGTTTTTT
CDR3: CASRGTGRNTGELFF

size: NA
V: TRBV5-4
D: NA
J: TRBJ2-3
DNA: TGTGCCAGCAGCGGGGGGAGTCAGCGGGATACGCAGTATTTT
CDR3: CASSGGSQRDTQYF

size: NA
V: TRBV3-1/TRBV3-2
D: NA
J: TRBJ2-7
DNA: TGTGCCAGCAGCCCCCGGACAGTCTCCTACGAGCAGTACTTC
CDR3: CASSPRTVSYEQYF

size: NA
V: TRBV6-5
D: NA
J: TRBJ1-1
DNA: TGTGCCACCAGTTGGGGGGGCTCAACTGAAGCTTTCTTT
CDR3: CATSWGGSTEAFF

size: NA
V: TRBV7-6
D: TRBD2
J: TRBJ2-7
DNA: TGTGCCAGCAGCTTAGACGGGGTATATGGGGGGGAAGAGCAGTACTTC
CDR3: CASSLDGVYGGEEQYF

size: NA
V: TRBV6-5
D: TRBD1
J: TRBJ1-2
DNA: TGTGCCAGCGGGAAAGACAGGGACCACTTAGATGGCTACACCTTC
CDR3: CASGKDRDHLDGYTF

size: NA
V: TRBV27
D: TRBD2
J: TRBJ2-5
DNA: TGTGCCAGCAGTCGGCTAGCGGGAGGCGAGACCCAGTACTTC
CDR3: CASSRLAGGETQYF

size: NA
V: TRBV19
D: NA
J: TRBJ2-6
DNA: TGTGCCAGTTCTCGTGCTCAGGTTCCCGGGGCCAACGTCCTGACTTTC
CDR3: CASSRAQVPGANVLTF

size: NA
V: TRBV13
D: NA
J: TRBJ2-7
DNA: TGTGCCAGCAGCCTCAGATCGCCGGGACAACACTACGAGCAGTACTTC
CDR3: CASSLRSPGQHYEQYF

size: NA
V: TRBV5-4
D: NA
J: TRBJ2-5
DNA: TGTGCCAGCAGCTTGGAGCGACAGGGAGGTCGTGGCGAGACCCAGTACTTC
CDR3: CASSLERQGGRGETQYF